A few counts support the clone carrying this T cell receptor (beta chain). Antigen specificity is unknown. Germline CDR1 is KGHDR and CDR2 is SFDVKD. The V gene lost 4 bases and the J gene lost 0 bases, with 33 bases spanning the gap. The CDR3 sequence is 23 residues long. The entry originates in a study of regulatory T cells in long-lasting Graves disease. Notes on the study in general: When disease was persistent, TRBV28, TRBJ1-2 and TRBJ2-5 were the favored segments.

Arm-PCR of CDR3 regions and iRepertoire HTBI primers were the basis on which TCR beta libraries were built. TCRdb itself ran the multiplex PCR reads through MiXCR, one entry per CDR3 protein. The sample records 440,000 or so distinct CDR3 sequences, 16% being singletons. Time point defined: newly diagnosed GD, antithyroid drugs for less than 3 months. Isolated PBMC RNA provided the starting material for the TCR library. The sample also formed part of further work on T cells in Graves' hyperthyroidism and ophthalmopathy. Turning to that study: Diagnosis rested on symptoms, serum thyroxine and TRAb, thyroid ultrasound, and orbital computed tomography.

The TCR was taken from a woman aged 25 to 45 with Graves disease. The source material was peripheral blood mononuclear cells (PBMCs), sampled at new diagnosis, from a patient treated with antithyroid drugs. This chain joins TRBV24-1 and TRBJ2-4, with D perhaps assigned TRBD1 or TRBD2 (5 bases each). The CDR3 DNA reads TGTGCCACCAGTGACCCCGTAAGTGGGGTTCGGGACCAGGGCCAAATAGCCAAAAACATTCAGTACTTC. Translated: CATSDPVSGVRDQGQIAKNIQYF.